A selection of T cell receptor beta chains follows, all from one sample in a study of graft-versus-host responses after intestinal transplantation. Sequencing used immunoSEQ multiplex PCR; TCRdb keeps in-frame clones, though not all of them. The sample lists roughly 110,000 clones; around 94% were seen once. Their target antigens are unknown. Source: unstimulated CD4+ T cells sorted from spleen or lymph node cells, taken before transplant. The receptors stem from a human donor who was the organ donor for an intestinal transplant. Both conserved end residues are part of each CDR3. The D gene is left open where the match is weak. Some rows have no size entry. The others give once, few or many, or a class for an expanded clone.

clone_size j_call cdr3_length d_call v_call cdr3_aa cdr3_nt
NA TRBJ2-3 15 NA TRBV5-1 CASSGLTGATDTQYF TGCGCCAGCAGTGGGCTGACGGGAGCCACAGATACGCAGTATTTT
NA TRBJ1-1 14 TRBD1 TRBV7-2 CASSTRQGHTEAFF TGTGCCAGCAGCACGAGACAGGGGCACACTGAAGCTTTCTTT
NA TRBJ1-5 18 NA TRBV12-2 CASRPGFHQDGGYQPQHF TGTGCAAGTCGCCCCGGTTTCCATCAGGACGGGGGATATCAGCCCCAGCATTTT
NA TRBJ2-7 15 NA TRBV5-1 CASSSVTAGSYEQYF TGCGCCAGCAGCTCGGTGACAGCCGGCTCCTACGAGCAGTACTTC
once TRBJ2-3 13 NA TRBV29-1 CSVEATQTDTQYF TGCAGCGTTGAAGCCACACAAACAGATACGCAGTATTTT
NA TRBJ2-5 14 TRBD1 TRBV5-5 CASSPWTGVETQYF TGTGCCAGCAGCCCATGGACAGGGGTGGAGACCCAGTACTTC
NA TRBJ1-4 17 NA TRBV4-1 CASSQDQFRFGNEKLFF TGCGCCAGCAGCCAAGATCAATTCCGCTTCGGGAATGAAAAACTGTTTTTT
NA TRBJ2-3 18 TRBD2 TRBV30 CAWSGPGLAGEVGDTQYF TGTGCCTGGAGTGGCCCCGGACTAGCGGGAGAAGTGGGCGATACGCAGTATTTT
once TRBJ2-1 13 NA TRBV9 CASSGQGVNEQFF TGTGCCAGCAGCGGGCAGGGCGTCAATGAGCAGTTCTTC
NA TRBJ1-2 17 TRBD1 TRBV6-1 CASTDGARGRKPYGYTF TGTGCCAGCACTGATGGTGCAAGGGGGCGTAAGCCCTATGGCTACACCTTC
NA TRBJ1-1 14 NA TRBV5-6 CASSLEARGTEAFF TGTGCCAGCAGCTTGGAAGCCAGGGGCACTGAAGCTTTCTTT
NA TRBJ1-2 14 TRBD1 TRBV2 CASSSTGTAYGYTF TGTGCCAGCAGCTCTACCGGGACAGCCTATGGCTACACCTTC